Reported below is one TCR beta chain. This clone was counted once. This clone's antigen is unknown. Base qualities were left out, and no much larger clone turns up one base away. The sample comes from a study of CD8+ T cells in alopecia areata (dated by TCRdb to 2016 to 2019). Study-wide context: Treated patients were enrolled in an open-label pilot trial of oral tofacitinib at 5 to 10 mg twice daily for moderate-to-severe alopecia areata. Patients received tofacitinib for 6 to 18 months and were then followed off drug for 6 months to check for delayed response and recurrence. The study used high-throughput TCRbeta sequencing to examine T cell clonal expansion in alopecia areata, in both the C3H/HeJ mouse model and human patients. In humans, TCRbeta sequencing was performed on scalp tissue and on sorted CD4+ and CD8+ peripheral blood T cells from healthy controls and from patients with patchy or totalis/universalis alopecia areata. Patients on tofacitinib were biopsied at baseline and after 4 and 24 weeks of treatment, and several of the patients also had a later scalp biopsy. Clonality in the scalp was compared among normal scalp (n=4), patchy alopecia areata scalp (n=8), and alopecia totalis/universalis scalp (n=8). RNA was obtained with the PAXgene miRNA kit for fixed scalp, the miRNeasy kit for PBMCs, and the RNeasy kit for mouse skin. Amplification of TCRbeta CDR3 regions was done by immunoSEQ multiplex PCR using 35 Vbeta forward primers and 13 Jbeta reverse primers.

What the authors observed across the whole study: Lesional scalp, especially in alopecia totalis/universalis, showed higher clonality and more expanded CD8+ clones than normal scalp, suggesting antigenic drive. Scalp TCR repertoire analysis is complicated because resident alphabeta T cells in normal human skin are also sequenced, whereas mouse skin is dominated by gammadelta T cells. Shared TCR sequences between patients were less evident than in mice, which may be partly attributable to HLA diversity in the patient population.

The CDR3 runs 16 amino acids, cysteine and phenylalanine included. The entry retains the CDR3 DNA only, 48 bases that are in frame from base 1. Via the germline V gene, CDR1 is SGHNT and CDR2 YENEEA. V and J lose 1 base and 2 bases, and a span of 14 bases separates them. The protocol used for the library was the immunoSEQ multiplex PCR assay. RNA was extracted from all samples and reverse transcribed into cDNA, which served as template for TCR sequencing. First-strand cDNA was synthesized using SuperScript III with a 2:1 mix of oligo-dT and random hexamers. A synthetic immune receptor repertoire was used to gauge amplification bias, and whatever bias remained was removed computationally. Per the original workflow: Raw reads were preprocessed for error removal, and CDR3 was defined according to IMGT conventions as running from the conserved cysteine to phenylalanine. Clonality was calculated as 1 minus Shannon entropy normalized by log2 of the number of productive unique TCRs. Whether scalp clones were CD4 or CD8 was inferred by matching scalp TCRbeta sequences against CD4 and CD8 repertoires sorted from blood. TCRdb carries this immuneACCESS record with in-frame sequences only. Its versions omit some clonotypes, under half of them owing to an unresolved V gene in the studies checked, with the rest unexplained. The V and J calls and clone size come from that table; D and trimming were worked out from the DNA. Across this sample there are approximately 61,000 clones, with about 96% seen only once. The ten largest clones add up to around 25% of the sample.

The meaning of the sample's time point label: baseline before oral tofacitinib. Lesional scalp punch biopsies and peripheral blood were obtained from alopecia areata patients. PBMCs were isolated by density centrifugation and stained for CD3, CD4 and CD8, after which CD4+ and CD8+ T cells were sorted on a FACSAria. The receptor was derived from a human donor with alopecia areata. Source: CD8+ T cells sorted from blood, taken at week 0. The chain is encoded by TRBV11-3 joined to TRBJ1-1; the D gene cannot be named for sure. The DNA reads as follows: TGTGCCAGCAGCTTAGCTGGGCGGAAGAGAAACACTGAAGCTTTCTTT. It translates to CASSLAGRKRNTEAFF.